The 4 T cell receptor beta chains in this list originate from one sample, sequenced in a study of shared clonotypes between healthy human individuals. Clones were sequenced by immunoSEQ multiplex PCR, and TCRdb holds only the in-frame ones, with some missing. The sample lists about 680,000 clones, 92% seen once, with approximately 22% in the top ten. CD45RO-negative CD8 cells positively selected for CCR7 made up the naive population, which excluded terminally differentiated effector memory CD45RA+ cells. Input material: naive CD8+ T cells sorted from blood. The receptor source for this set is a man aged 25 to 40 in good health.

CDR3 sequence: CASSIRDNTRGYTF. CDR3 bases: TGTGCCAGCAGCATCCGGGACAACACGCGGGGCTACACCTTC. The chain carries TRBV5-4 and TRBJ1-2; D might be TRBD1 (6 bases). CDR3 length: 14 residues. Germline V gives CDR1 SGHNT, CDR2 YYREEE (reference sequence). The V gene lost 4 bases and the J gene lost 8 bases, with 18 bases spanning the gap. Filled out from reference TRBV5-4 and TRBJ1-2, the complete variable domain reads ETGVTQSPTHLIKTRGQQVTLRCSSQSGHNTVSWYQQALGQGPQFIFQYYREEENGRGNFPPRFSGLQFPNYSSELNVNALELDDSALYLCASSIRDNTRGYTFGSGTRLTVV.

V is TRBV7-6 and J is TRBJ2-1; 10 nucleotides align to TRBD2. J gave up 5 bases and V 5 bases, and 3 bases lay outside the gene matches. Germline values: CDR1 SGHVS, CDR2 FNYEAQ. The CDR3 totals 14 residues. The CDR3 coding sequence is TGTGCCAGCAGCCTAGGACTAGCGGACAATGAGCAGTTCTTC. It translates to CASSLGLADNEQFF.

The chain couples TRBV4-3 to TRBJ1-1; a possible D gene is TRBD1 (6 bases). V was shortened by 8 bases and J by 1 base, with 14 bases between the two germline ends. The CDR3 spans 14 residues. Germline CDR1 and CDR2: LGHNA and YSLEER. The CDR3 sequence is CASRDGGANTEAFF. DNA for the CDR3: TGCGCCAGCCGGGATGGGGGGGCGAACACTGAAGCTTTCTTT.

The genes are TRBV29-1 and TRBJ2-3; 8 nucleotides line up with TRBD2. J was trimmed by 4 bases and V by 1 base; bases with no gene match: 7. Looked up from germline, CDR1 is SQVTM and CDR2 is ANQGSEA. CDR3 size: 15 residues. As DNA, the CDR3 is TGCAGCGTTGAAGGGTCGGGGGGGAACGCAGATACGCAGTATTTT. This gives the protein CSVEGSGGNADTQYF.